This T cell receptor beta chain comes out of a study of blood T cell repertoires in COVID-19 (dated by TCRdb to about 2020). Background on the whole study: Collaborator samples came from the United States, Italy and Spain and covered acute and convalescent phases of COVID-19. The prospective study material was composed of cDNA or gDNA derived from T cells, B-cell-depleted T cells, or PBMCs. Subjects who had been exposed to COVID-19, were actively infected with it, or had recovered from it provided the deeply sampled blood TCRbeta repertoires that made up the dataset. A freely available public database, intended as a resource for researchers studying the immune response to SARS-CoV-2, is where the repertoires were released. The samples were drawn from two sources: the first 160 participants of the ongoing ImmuneRACE study, and 1,200 or so subjects contributed by 6 global collaborators. Sample metadata almost always included a de-identified subject ID, COVID-19 status, age in years and sex. Where HLA class I and class II types were available, the types were taken from metadata supplied by the sample provider, not from assay-based typing. Results and caveats for the whole study, not just this receptor: Clinical and demographic metadata were provided uncurated, with the amount varying by source and participant.

TCRbeta CDR3 regions were amplified from genomic DNA using the immunoSEQ Assay, a bias-controlled multiplex PCR. In the paper's pipeline: Nucleated cell counts per sample were estimated from amplification of reference gene primers within the assay. To quantify the absolute abundance of each unique TCRbeta CDR3 rearrangement, sequence reads were collapsed and filtered. For each sample, productive Simpson clonality was calculated as the square root of Simpson's diversity index across productive rearrangements. The table was pulled from immuneACCESS by TCRdb, which kept in-frame rearrangements only. Such tables lose some clones; where checked, under half of the loss comes from unresolved V genes, and the rest has no known cause. The DNA was the basis for D and trimming; V, J and clone size are from that table. This sample has approximately 200,000 clones in its table, and 82% of those were observed once. The ten largest clones represent about an eighth of the sample.

For this clone: The specificity of this receptor is unknown. Qualities for individual bases were not recorded, and no much larger clone is one base off.

Participants in the prospective study were enrolled through a virtual design, were aged 18 to 89 years, and lived in about two dozen United States geographic areas. In the prospective study, participants were assigned to cohorts based on the clinical history participants reported in a screening survey and a study questionnaire. Recovered participants in ImmuneRACE Cohort 3 were defined as having two consecutive negative NP/OP PCR tests, clearance from a healthcare professional, or resolution of symptoms. In the prospective study, mobile phlebotomists collected whole blood, serum and a nasopharyngeal or oropharyngeal swab from each participant. Over an approximately two-month period, participants in the prospective study had the option of providing additional blood draws and questionnaires. Before DNA extraction, prospective study blood samples were shipped either frozen or at room temperature.

Including the terminal cysteine and phenylalanine, the CDR3 comprises 16 residues. The entry retains the CDR3 DNA only, 48 bases that are in frame from base 1. CDR1 and CDR2 are drawn from the germline V gene: SQVTM, ANQGSEA. V loses 6 bases at its end and J loses 1 base; junction bases beyond the gene matches: 8. Specimen: PBMCs or T cells enriched from blood (not recorded which). This receptor was obtained from a man aged 40-55 years who had recovered from COVID-19. The chain employs TRBV29-1 and TRBJ2-3; the central 12 bases match TRBD2. The DNA sequence is as follows: TGCAGCGTAGTGGGGACTAGCGGGTGGGGCACAGATACGCAGTATTTT. This yields the protein CSVVGTSGWGTDTQYF.